What follows are 8 T cell receptor beta chains derived from one specimen sequenced in a study of T-cell reconstitution after alpha-beta-depleted transplantation in children. Preparation of the TCRbeta library involved a method that used unique molecular identifiers. TCRdb re-called the PCR reads with MiXCR, one entry per CDR3 protein. Here the sample spans some 150,000 distinct CDR3 sequences, around 9% being singletons. The specimen comprised PBMCs, mostly from graft donor cells, sampled 180 days after TCRalphabeta/CD19-depleted stem cell transplant. The source is a female patient aged 2 to 10 who had a stem cell transplant for congenital amegakaryocytic thrombocytopenia, so the T cells may come from the graft donor.

Ten or more counts support this clonotype. The chain is built from TRBV12-3 or TRBV12-4 and TRBJ2-7; D uncertain. The CDR3 has 13 amino acids. Trimming stripped 3 bases from V and 5 bases from J, with 11 bases between. The CDR3 is CASSLALVDEQYF. CDR3 DNA sequence: TGTGCCAGCAGTTTGGCTTTGGTGGACGAGCAGTACTTC.

In its sample, this clonotype was seen many times. The chain has TRBV7-9 and TRBJ2-1; 9 nucleotides line up with TRBD1. V was clipped by 4 bases and J by 7 bases; unmatched bases: 8. Germline loops: CDR1 SEHNR, CDR2 FQNEAQ (reference sequence). CDR3 length: 15 residues. CDR3 bases: TGTGCCAGCAGCTCACTAGGGACAGGGATAAATGAGCAGTTCTTC. Translation: CASSSLGTGINEQFF.

There are many counts of this clonotype. The CDR3 spells CSAIRAGGGDEQYF. CDR3 sequence (DNA): TGCAGTGCTATTCGGGCGGGAGGTGGCGACGAGCAGTACTTC. The chain combines TRBV20-1 with TRBJ2-7; 8 bases align to TRBD2. CDR3 length: 14 amino acids. Trimming removed 4 bases from V and 5 bases from J; junction bases left unmatched: 10. Germline CDR1 DFQATT, CDR2 SNEGSKA (reference sequence).

This clonotype was detected many times. The chain couples TRBV20-1 to TRBJ2-5; D is uncertain. Per germline, CDR1 DFQATT and CDR2 SNEGSKA (reference sequence). CDR3 length equals 11 residues. The V end was cut by 3 bases, the J end by 5 bases, with 7 bases between. The CDR3 region has the DNA TGCAGTGCTAGGATGAGGGAGACCCAGTACTTC. The encoded protein is CSARMRETQYF.

This clonotype showed up many times. CDR3 coding DNA: TGCAGCGCCGGGGGCGAAGCCAAAAACATTCAGTACTTC. Its protein product is CSAGGEAKNIQYF. The gene calls are TRBV29-1 and TRBJ2-4; D tentatively fits TRBD1 or TRBD2 (6 bases each). This CDR3 has 13 amino acids. The ends were cut back, 7 bases at V and 0 bases at J, with 10 bases in the middle. CDR1 and CDR2 from the germline V gene are SQVTM and ANQGSEA.

This clonotype was detected many times. The chain carries TRBV20-1 and TRBJ2-3, with 10 bases matching TRBD2. The V segment lost 6 bases and the J segment 3 bases; nucleotides outside the gene matches: 6. CDR3 length: 14 amino acids. CDR1 is DFQATT and CDR2 is SNEGSKA in the germline V gene (reference sequence). CDR3 DNA sequence: TGCAGTGCCCGACCACTAGCGGGAACAGATACGCAGTATTTT. Translation gives CSARPLAGTDTQYF.

A single count supports this clonotype. Since a much larger clone is just one base distant, this may be a read error. J is TRBJ2-3 and V is TRBV2, with D unclear. This CDR3 has 13 amino acids. Germline V gene sequence: CDR1 SNHLY, CDR2 FYNNEI. V dropped 5 bases and J dropped 6 bases, with 12 bases sitting between them. The CDR3 loop reads CASSHGLKDTQYF. The CDR3 nucleotides read TGTGCCAGCAGTCACGGGCTTAAGGATACGCAGTATTTT.

This clonotype was observed at least ten times. The V call is TRBV7-2, the J call TRBJ2-7; 10 positions agree with TRBD1. This CDR3 has 15 amino acids. The ends lost 4 bases at V and 6 bases at J; junction bases unmatched: 9. The germline gives CDR1 SGHTA, CDR2 FQGNSA. The CDR3 nucleotides are TGTGCCAGCAGCTCTTCCGGGACAGGGGTCAGCGAGCAGTACTTC. The encoded protein is CASSSSGTGVSEQYF.